The 7 T cell receptor beta chains below come from one sample, sequenced in a study of beta chain features in type 1 diabetes. Points from the study as a whole: When Type 1 diabetes patients were examined, their TCRB CDR3s proved moderately but significantly shorter in all four CD4+ subsets.

What these receptors recognize is not known. Expressed TCRB transcripts got sequenced, as all isolated RNA was reverse transcribed. Profiling relied on immunoSEQ multiplex PCR, and the TCRdb table lists in-frame clones only, not all of them. This table has approximately 600,000 clones, roughly an eighth appearing once. Specimen: naive CD4+ T cells from blood. These TCRs come from a man younger than 45 with type 1 diabetes.

This clone was seen more than once but under ten times. The V gene is TRBV9, the J gene TRBJ2-1; 8 positions agree with TRBD1. The germline V gene encodes CDR1 SGDLS and CDR2 YYNGEE. After removal of 4 bases from V and 15 bases from J, the junction contained 15 bases not matched to a gene. The CDR3 runs to 14 residues. CDR3 region: CASSPPTGADPPFF. CDR3 sequence (DNA): TGTGCCAGCAGCCCACCGACAGGGGCCGACCCTCCGTTCTTC.

This clone appeared a few times. The rearrangement uses TRBV4-3 and TRBJ2-3, with D possibly TRBD2 on 7 matching bases. The CDR3 covers 14 residues. Trimming pared 7 bases from V and 4 bases from J, leaving 15 bases between. Germline V gives CDR1 LGHNA, CDR2 YSLEER. CDR3 bases: TGCGCCAGCACCCTAGGGGGGGCCTCAGATACGCAGTATTTT. Its protein is CASTLGGASDTQYF.

This clone was observed a few times. The same CDR3 arises from other DNA sequences in this sample as well. The chain combines TRBV18 with TRBJ2-5; D might be TRBD1 (5 bases). Trimming shortened V by 3 bases and J by 2 bases, and 7 bases separated the two germline ends. CDR1 KGHSH and CDR2 LQKENI come from the germline V gene. The length of the CDR3 is 13 residues. The CDR3 nucleotides read TGTGCCAGCTCACCGCGACAGCAAGAGACCCAGTACTTC. Residues: CASSPRQQETQYF.

The V and J genes are TRBV10-3 and TRBJ1-1; the D gene is possibly TRBD1 (6 bases). CDR1 is ENHRY and CDR2 is SYGVKD in the germline V gene. V lost 2 bases and J lost 0, with 7 bases in between. The CDR3 consists of 14 residues. In nucleotides, the CDR3 is TGTGCCATCAGTGAGAACAGGGTGAACACTGAAGCTTTCTTT. Translation: CAISENRVNTEAFF.

The chain carries TRBV7-2 and TRBJ2-1, with 7 positions matching TRBD1. CDR3 size: 14 residues. V was clipped by 9 bases and J by 0 bases; unmatched bases: 5. Germline V lookup: CDR1 SGHTA, CDR2 FQGNSA. CDR3 sequence: CASMTGSSYNEQFF. The CDR3, as DNA: TGTGCCAGTATGACAGGGAGCTCCTACAATGAGCAGTTCTTC.

The chain couples TRBV9 to TRBJ2-2; 9 positions agree with TRBD2. CDR1 SGDLS and CDR2 YYNGEE come from the germline V gene. V lost 8 bases and J lost 2; bases outside the gene matches: 7. CDR3 length: 15 residues. The CDR3 region has the DNA TGTGCCAGATGCTTAGCGGGGGAAAACACCGGGGAGCTGTTTTTT. It codes for CARCLAGENTGELFF.

This chain links TRBV5-1 with TRBJ2-5; 10 bases map to TRBD1. CDR1 is SGHRS and CDR2 is YFSETQ in the germline V gene. This CDR3 contains 14 residues. Trimming removed 5 bases from V and 0 bases from J; junction bases left unmatched: 1. The CDR3 reads CASRGTGDQETQYF. Here the CDR3 DNA reads TGCGCCAGCAGAGGGACAGGGGACCAAGAGACCCAGTACTTC.